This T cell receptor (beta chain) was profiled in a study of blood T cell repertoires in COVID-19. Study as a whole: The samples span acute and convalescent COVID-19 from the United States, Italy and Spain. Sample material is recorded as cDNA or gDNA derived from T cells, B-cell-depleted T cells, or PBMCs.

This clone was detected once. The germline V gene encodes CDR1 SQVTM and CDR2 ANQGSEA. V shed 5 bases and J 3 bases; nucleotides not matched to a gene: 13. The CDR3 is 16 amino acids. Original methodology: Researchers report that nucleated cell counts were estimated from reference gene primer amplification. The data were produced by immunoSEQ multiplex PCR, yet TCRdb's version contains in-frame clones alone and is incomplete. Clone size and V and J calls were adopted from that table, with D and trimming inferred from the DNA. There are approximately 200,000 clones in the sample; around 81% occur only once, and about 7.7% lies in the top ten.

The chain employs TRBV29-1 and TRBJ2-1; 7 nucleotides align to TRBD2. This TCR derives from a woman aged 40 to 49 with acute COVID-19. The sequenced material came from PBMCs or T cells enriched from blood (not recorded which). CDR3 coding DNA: TGCAGCGTTAAAGGGTCGGGGCTAGCGGACTACAATGAGCAGTTCTTC. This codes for CSVKGSGLADYNEQFF.